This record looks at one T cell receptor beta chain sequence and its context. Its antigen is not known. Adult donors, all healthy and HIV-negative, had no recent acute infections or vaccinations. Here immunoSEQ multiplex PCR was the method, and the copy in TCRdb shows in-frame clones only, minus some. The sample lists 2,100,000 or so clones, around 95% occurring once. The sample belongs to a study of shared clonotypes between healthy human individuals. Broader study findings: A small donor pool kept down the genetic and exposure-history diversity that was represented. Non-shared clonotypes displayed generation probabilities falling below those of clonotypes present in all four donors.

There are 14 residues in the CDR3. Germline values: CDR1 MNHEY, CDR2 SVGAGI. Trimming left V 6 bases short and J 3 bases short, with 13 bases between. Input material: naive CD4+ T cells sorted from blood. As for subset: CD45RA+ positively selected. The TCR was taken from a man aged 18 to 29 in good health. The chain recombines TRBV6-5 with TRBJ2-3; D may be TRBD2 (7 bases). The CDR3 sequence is CASRRGGATDTQYF. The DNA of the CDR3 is TGTGCCAGCAGGAGAGGGGGGGCGACAGATACGCAGTATTTT.